This T cell receptor (beta chain) stems from a study of blood T cell repertoires in COVID-19. Profiling relied on immunoSEQ multiplex PCR, and the TCRdb table lists in-frame clones only, not all of them. The data contain tens of thousands of clones, 82% of them seen just once; the ten biggest clones take up approximately 6.7%. Unmatched junction bases numbered 6, after V lost 0 bases and J lost 2 bases. This CDR3 contains 18 residues. Per the germline V gene, CDR1 is WSHSY and CDR2 is SAAADI. The source material was peripheral blood. The origin of this receptor is a man aged 50-60 years with active or convalescent COVID-19. The chain couples TRBV10-2 to TRBJ2-3; 12 bases are a match to TRBD2. CDR3 sequence: CASSESLAGGASTDTQYF. The CDR3 DNA reads TGCGCCAGCAGTGAGTCCCTAGCGGGGGGGGCTTCCACAGATACGCAGTATTTT.